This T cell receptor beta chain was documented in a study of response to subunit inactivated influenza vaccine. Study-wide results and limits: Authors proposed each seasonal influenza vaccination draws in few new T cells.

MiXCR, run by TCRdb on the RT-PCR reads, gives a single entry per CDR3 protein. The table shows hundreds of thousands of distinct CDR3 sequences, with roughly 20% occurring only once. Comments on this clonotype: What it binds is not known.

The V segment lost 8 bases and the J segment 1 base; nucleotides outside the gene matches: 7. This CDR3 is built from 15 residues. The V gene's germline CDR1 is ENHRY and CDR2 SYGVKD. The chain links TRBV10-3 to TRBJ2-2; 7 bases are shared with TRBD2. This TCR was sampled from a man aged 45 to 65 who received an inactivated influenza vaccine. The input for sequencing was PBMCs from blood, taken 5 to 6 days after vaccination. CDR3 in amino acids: CAIGAGVQNTGELFF. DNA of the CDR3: TGTGCCATCGGGGCGGGAGTCCAGAACACCGGGGAGCTGTTTTTT.